This T cell receptor beta chain was sequenced in a study of blood T cell repertoires in COVID-19. J was trimmed by 4 bases and V by 0 bases; bases with no gene match: 4. CDR3 size: 16 residues. CDR1 and CDR2 from the germline V gene are ENHRY and SYGVKD. Profiling relied on immunoSEQ multiplex PCR, and the TCRdb table lists in-frame clones only, not all of them. This sample has roughly 200,000 clones; approximately 86% occur once, and the top ten carry roughly 4%. The V call is TRBV10-3, the J call TRBJ2-3; 10 positions match TRBD1. The sample taken for sequencing was PBMCs or T cells enriched from blood (not recorded which). The source is a woman aged 25-40 years who had been exposed to COVID-19. For the CDR3, the DNA is TGTGCCATCAGTGAGTCGTGGGACAGGGGCGCAGATACGCAGTATTTT. Amino acid sequence: CAISESWDRGADTQYF.